The sequence of this T cell receptor (beta chain) was determined in a study of Ad26.COV2.S vaccination and SARS-CoV-2 variants. Study as a whole: Ad26.COV2.S given intramuscularly, once or twice 56 days apart.

Profiling relied on immunoSEQ multiplex PCR, and the TCRdb table lists in-frame clones only, not all of them. The sample gives over 300,000 clones, about four fifths of which show up once; about 7.4% is in the top ten. Regarding this clone: Its target is unknown.

General observations from the study: Vaccine recipients posted higher spike-specific TCR breadth than their placebo counterparts.

The CDR3 has 15 residues. Per germline, CDR1 SQVTM and CDR2 ANQGSEA. V was trimmed by 6 bases and J by 2 bases, leaving 18 bases between them. Treatment: around 19 received Ad26.COV2.S at low or high dose, single or two shots; 5 received placebo; per-sample allocation not given. Day 63 after the first injection of vaccine or placebo was the sampling time. An adult donor aged 18-55 years was enrolled in Boston. Built on an Ad26 vector, the vaccine expressed Wuhan-strain SARS-CoV-2 spike. This clonotype originated in a person between 18 and 65 years old who received the Ad26.COV2.S COVID-19 vaccine or a placebo. V usage is TRBV29-1 and J usage is TRBJ2-3; perhaps TRBD2 as D (6 bases). The sample was peripheral blood, taken in a trial of Ad26.COV2.S vaccine versus placebo. This chain's CDR3 is CSVSGGNYPTDTQYF. The CDR3 nucleotides read TGCAGCGTCTCCGGGGGAAACTATCCCACAGATACGCAGTATTTT.